These T cell receptor beta chains were read from a single sample in a study of T cell responses to AZD1222 COVID-19 vaccine. Libraries were prepared by immunoSEQ multiplex PCR; TCRdb keeps only in-frame clonotypes and omits some of them. The table includes fewer than 100,000 clones, about 85% detected once. This sample comprised peripheral blood, obtained on day 0 of AZD1222 vaccination. These receptors originate from an adult in good health. Both conserved end residues are part of each CDR3. The D gene is left open where the match is weak. Size is omitted from some rows. Given values are once, few, many or a class for expanded clones.

NA TRBJ1-1 TRBV19 NA TGTGCCAGTTGTCTCCGCATGAACACTGAAGCTTTCTTT CASCLRMNTEAFF
NA TRBJ2-3 TRBV6-6 NA TGTGCCAGCAGTTACTCGGGGGGACTTTCCACAGATACGCAGTATTTT CASSYSGGLSTDTQYF
NA TRBJ2-7 TRBV10-1 few TGCGCCAGCAGCCCCCCGCCGGGGCAGAGCTCCTACGAGCAGTACTTC CASSPPPGQSSYEQYF
TRBD2 TRBJ2-3 TRBV7-3 NA TGTGCCAGCAGCTCCGCAACTAGCGGGGGGGGATCTTATACGCAGTATTTT CASSSATSGGGSYTQYF
TRBD1 TRBJ2-5 TRBV18 NA TGTGCCAGCTCTCACCGGGGACAGGGAGAGACCCAGTACTTC CASSHRGQGETQYF
NA TRBJ2-7 TRBV15 NA TGTGCCACCAGCAGAGGAGGCCGGTATTCCTACGAGCAGTACTTC CATSRGGRYSYEQYF
TRBD1 TRBJ1-5 TRBV7-2 NA TGTGCCAGCAGCTTTTCCGGGACAGGGAAGCAGCCCCAGCATTTT CASSFSGTGKQPQHF
NA TRBJ2-1 TRBV6-5 NA TGTGCCAGCAGTTTCACGGGACTCTCCTACAATGAGCAGTTCTTC CASSFTGLSYNEQFF
NA TRBJ2-1 TRBV27 once TGTGCCAGCAGTTTACAGGGGACGAAAAAGCAGTTCTTC CASSLQGTKKQFF
TRBD2 TRBJ2-5 TRBV9 NA TGTGCCAGCAGCGTAGCGGGGGGTCCCCAAGAGACCCAGTACTTC CASSVAGGPQETQYF
TRBD1 TRBJ1-2 TRBV7-8 NA TGTGCCAGCAGCGCGGGACAGCAAAACTATGGCTACACCTTC CASSAGQQNYGYTF
NA TRBJ1-3 TRBV27 NA TGTGCCAGCAGTTTCCGAGGCACCATATATTTT CASSFRGTIYF
TRBD1 TRBJ1-6 TRBV5-1 NA TGCGCCAGCAGCCAAGACAGGGCTAATTCACCCCTCCACTTT CASSQDRANSPLHF
NA TRBJ1-2 TRBV6-5 NA TGTGCCAGCAGTCCGATCTACTATGGCTACACCTTC CASSPIYYGYTF
TRBD2 TRBJ2-1 TRBV5-1 NA TGCGCCAGCAGCTTGGTCCCAGCGGGGGCTCTATCCTACAATGAGCAGTTCTTC CASSLVPAGALSYNEQFF
NA TRBJ1-3 TRBV19 once TGTGCCAGTAGTATAGACGGACGCGTCCTTGGAAACACCATATATTTT CASSIDGRVLGNTIYF
NA TRBJ2-1 TRBV9 once TGTGCCAGCAGCGTACAGGCAGGGCCATCCTACAATGAGCAGTTCTTC CASSVQAGPSYNEQFF